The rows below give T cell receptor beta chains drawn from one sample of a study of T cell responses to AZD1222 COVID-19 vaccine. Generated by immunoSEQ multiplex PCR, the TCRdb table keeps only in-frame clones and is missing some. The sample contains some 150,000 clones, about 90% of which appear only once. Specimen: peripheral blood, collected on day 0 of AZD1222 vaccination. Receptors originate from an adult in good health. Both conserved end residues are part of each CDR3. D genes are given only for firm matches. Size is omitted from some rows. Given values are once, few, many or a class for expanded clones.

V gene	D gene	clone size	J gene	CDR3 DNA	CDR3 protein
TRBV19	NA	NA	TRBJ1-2	TGTGCCAGTAGTTCTCAGGGGAGGTTTGGCTACACCTTC	CASSSQGRFGYTF
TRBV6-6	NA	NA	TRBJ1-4	TGTGCCAGCCGGACGGCAACTAATGAAAAACTGTTTTTT	CASRTATNEKLFF
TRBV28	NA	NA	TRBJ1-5	TGTGCCAGCAGCACCAACAGTAACAATCAGCCCCAGCATTTT	CASSTNSNNQPQHF
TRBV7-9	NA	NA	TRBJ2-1	TGTGCCAGCAGCTTAGCGGTTCGGCTACCGAGCTCCTACAATGAGCAGTTCTTC	CASSLAVRLPSSYNEQFF
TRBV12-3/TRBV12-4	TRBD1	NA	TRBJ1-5	TGTGCCAGCAGGGGGACAGGCAATCAGCCCCAGCATTTT	CASRGTGNQPQHF
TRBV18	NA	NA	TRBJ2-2	TGTGCCAGCTCACGAAGGAGCACAGCTAACACCGGGGAGCTGTTTTTT	CASSRRSTANTGELFF
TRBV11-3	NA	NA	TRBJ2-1	TGTGCCAGCAGCTTCGGCGGTAGCAATGAGCAGTTCTTC	CASSFGGSNEQFF
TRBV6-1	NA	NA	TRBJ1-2	TGTGCCAGCAGTGTGGGAATTGTGGGGGATCTCTATGGCTACACCTTC	CASSVGIVGDLYGYTF
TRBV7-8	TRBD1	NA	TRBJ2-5	TGTGCCAGCAGCCTCGGACAGGCAAGCCACTTC	CASSLGQASHF
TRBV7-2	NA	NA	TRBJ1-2	TGTGCCAGCAGCTTAGAAGGCGGAAAAAACTATGGCTACACCTTC	CASSLEGGKNYGYTF
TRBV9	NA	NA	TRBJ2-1	TGTGCCAGCAGCGTAGCTGTAGGGTCTCAATACAATGAGCAGTTCTTC	CASSVAVGSQYNEQFF
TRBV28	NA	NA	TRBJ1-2	TGTGCCAGCAGAACAGGATATGGCTACACCTTC	CASRTGYGYTF
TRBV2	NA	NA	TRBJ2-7	TGTGCCAGCAGTGAACAGGGCCCCTTCTACGAGCAGTACTTC	CASSEQGPFYEQYF
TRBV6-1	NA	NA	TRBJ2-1	TGTGCCAGCAGTGAAGCGCTGGATCCTCCGAGCTCCTACAATGAGCAGTTCTTC	CASSEALDPPSSYNEQFF
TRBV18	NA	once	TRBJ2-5	TGTGCCAGCTCACCACGAACTCAAGAGACCCAGTACTTC	CASSPRTQETQYF
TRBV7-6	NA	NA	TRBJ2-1	TGTGCCAGCAGCCCAGGCCCCCACGTCAATGAGCAGTTCTTC	CASSPGPHVNEQFF
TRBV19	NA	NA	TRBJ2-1	TGTGCCAGTAGGGGGGCGGGAAGTTGGTACAATGAGCAGTTCTTC	CASRGAGSWYNEQFF